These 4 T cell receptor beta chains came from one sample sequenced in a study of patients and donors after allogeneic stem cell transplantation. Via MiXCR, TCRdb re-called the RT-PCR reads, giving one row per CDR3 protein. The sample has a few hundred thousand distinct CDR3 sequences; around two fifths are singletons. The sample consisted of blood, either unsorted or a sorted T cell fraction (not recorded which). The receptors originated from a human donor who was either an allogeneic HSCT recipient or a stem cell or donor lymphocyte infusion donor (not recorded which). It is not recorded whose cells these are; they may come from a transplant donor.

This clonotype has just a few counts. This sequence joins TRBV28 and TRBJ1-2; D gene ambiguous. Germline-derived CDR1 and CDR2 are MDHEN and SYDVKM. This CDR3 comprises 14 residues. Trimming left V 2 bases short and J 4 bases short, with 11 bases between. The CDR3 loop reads CASSLRQALYGYTF. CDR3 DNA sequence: TGTGCCAGCAGTTTACGGCAGGCCCTCTATGGCTACACCTTC.

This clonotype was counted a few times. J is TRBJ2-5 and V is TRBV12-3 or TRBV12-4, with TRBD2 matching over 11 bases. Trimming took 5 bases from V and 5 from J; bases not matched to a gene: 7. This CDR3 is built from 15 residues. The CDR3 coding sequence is TGTGCCAGCAGTCCGACTAGCGGGGAACCGGAGACCCAGTACTTC. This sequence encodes CASSPTSGEPETQYF.

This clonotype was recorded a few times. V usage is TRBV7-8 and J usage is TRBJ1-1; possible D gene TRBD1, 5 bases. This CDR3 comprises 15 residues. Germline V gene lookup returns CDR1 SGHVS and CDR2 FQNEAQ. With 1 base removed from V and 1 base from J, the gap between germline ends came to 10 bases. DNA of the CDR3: TGTGCCAGCAGCTTAGTTTCTACAGGGAACACTGAAGCTTTCTTT. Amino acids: CASSLVSTGNTEAFF.

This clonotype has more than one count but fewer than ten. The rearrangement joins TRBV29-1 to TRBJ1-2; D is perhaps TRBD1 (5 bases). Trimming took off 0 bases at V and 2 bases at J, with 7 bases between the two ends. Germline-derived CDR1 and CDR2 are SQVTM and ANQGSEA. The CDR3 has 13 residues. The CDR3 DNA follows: TGCAGCGTTGAAGATGGGGGAAACTATGGCTACACCTTC. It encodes CSVEDGGNYGYTF.